This TCR beta chain was sequenced during a study of blood T cell repertoires in COVID-19. Study in general: Samples of COVID-19 (acute and convalescent) were obtained from the United States, Italy and Spain. PBMCs, B-cell-depleted T cells, or T cells were the source of the cDNA or gDNA that made up the material.

Source study methods: For nucleated cells, counts were estimated from reference gene primer amplification. The table came from immunoSEQ multiplex PCR; TCRdb's copy has only in-frame clones and leaves some out. V, J and clone size are taken as reported in that table, and D and trimming were inferred from the DNA itself. The repertoire holds around 70,000 clones, with approximately 89% as singletons. Trimming pared 5 bases from V and 5 bases from J, leaving 12 bases between. CDR3 length equals 13 residues. The receptor was isolated from a man aged 80 or over with acute or convalescent COVID-19. The chain links TRBV12-3 or TRBV12-4 to TRBJ2-5; D ambiguous. The sequenced sample consisted of peripheral blood. CDR3: CASSRNAGETQYF. The CDR3 region has the DNA TGTGCCAGCAGTCGGAATGCCGGGGAGACCCAGTACTTC.